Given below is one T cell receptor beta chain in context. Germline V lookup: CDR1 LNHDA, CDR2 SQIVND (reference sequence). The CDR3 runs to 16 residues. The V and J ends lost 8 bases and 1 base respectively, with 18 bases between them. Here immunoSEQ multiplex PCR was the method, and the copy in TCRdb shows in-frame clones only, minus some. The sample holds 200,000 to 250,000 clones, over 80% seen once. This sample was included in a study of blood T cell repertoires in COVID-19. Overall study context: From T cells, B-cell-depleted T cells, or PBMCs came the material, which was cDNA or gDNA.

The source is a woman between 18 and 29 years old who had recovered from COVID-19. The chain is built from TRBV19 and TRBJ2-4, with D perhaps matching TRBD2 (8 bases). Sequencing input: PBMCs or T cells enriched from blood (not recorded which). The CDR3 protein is CASAPREGAAKNIQYF. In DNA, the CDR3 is TGTGCCAGTGCCCCACGGGAGGGGGCTGCCAAAAACATTCAGTACTTC. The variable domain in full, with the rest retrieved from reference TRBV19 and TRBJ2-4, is DGGITQSPKYLFRKEGQNVTLSCEQNLNHDAMYWYRQDPGQGLRLIYYSQIVNDFQKGDIAEGYSVSREKKESFPLTVTSAQKNPTAFYLCASAPREGAAKNIQYFGAGTRLSVL.